The present T cell receptor beta chain was sequenced within a study of beta chain features in type 1 diabetes. Since all of the isolated RNA was reverse transcribed, expressed TCRB transcripts were what got sequenced. Measured with immunoSEQ multiplex PCR; TCRdb has only the in-frame clones, and not every one. The sample holds 130,000 or so clones, 9.2% seen once. The germline gives CDR1 SGHAT, CDR2 FQNNGV. The trim removed 6 bases at V and 6 bases at J, leaving 10 bases unmatched. The CDR3 is 14 amino acids. The chain is built from TRBV11-2 and TRBJ1-2; 7 bases are a match to TRBD1. The sequenced material came from central memory CD4+ T cells from blood. The sequence derives from a man between 18 and 29 years old in good health. As DNA, the CDR3 is TGTGCCAGCAGTACAGGGGAGAGGAGGAATGGCTACACCTTC. This gives the protein CASSTGERRNGYTF.